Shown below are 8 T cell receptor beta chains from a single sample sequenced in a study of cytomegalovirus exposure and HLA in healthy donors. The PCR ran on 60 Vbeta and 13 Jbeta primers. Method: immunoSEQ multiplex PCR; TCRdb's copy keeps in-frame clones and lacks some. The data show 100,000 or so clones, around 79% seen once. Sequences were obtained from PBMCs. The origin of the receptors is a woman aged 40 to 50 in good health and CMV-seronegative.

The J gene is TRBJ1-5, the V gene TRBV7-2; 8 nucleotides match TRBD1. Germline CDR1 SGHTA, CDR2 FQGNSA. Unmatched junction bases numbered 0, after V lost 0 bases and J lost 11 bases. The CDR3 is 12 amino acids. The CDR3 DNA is TGTGCCAGCAGCTTAGCGACAGGGGCCCAGCATTTT. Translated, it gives CASSLATGAQHF.

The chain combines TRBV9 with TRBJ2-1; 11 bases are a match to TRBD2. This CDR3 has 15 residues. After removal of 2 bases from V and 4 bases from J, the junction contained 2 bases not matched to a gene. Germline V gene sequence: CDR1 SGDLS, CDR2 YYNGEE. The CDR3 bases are TGTGCCAGCAGCGTCCTAGCGGGAGGTTACAATGAGCAGTTCTTC. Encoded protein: CASSVLAGGYNEQFF.

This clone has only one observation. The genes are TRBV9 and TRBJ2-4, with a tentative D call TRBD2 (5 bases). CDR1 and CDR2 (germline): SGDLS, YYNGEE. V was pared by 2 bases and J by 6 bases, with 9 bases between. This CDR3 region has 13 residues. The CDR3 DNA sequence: TGTGCCAGCAGCGTTACCGAGGGAAACATTCAGTACTTC. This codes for CASSVTEGNIQYF.

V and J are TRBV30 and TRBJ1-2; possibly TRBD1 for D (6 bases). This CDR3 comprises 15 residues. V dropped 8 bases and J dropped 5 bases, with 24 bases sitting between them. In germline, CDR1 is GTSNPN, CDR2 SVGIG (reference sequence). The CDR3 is CAHSFRPRTEYGYTF. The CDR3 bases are TGTGCCCACAGTTTCCGCCCCAGGACAGAGTATGGCTACACCTTC.

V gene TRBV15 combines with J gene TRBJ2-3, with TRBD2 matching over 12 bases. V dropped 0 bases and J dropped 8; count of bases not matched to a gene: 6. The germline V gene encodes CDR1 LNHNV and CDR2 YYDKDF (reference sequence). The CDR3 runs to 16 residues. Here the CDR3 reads CATSRDLAGGPVTQYF. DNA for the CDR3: TGTGCCACCAGCAGAGATCTAGCGGGGGGGCCAGTTACGCAGTATTTT.

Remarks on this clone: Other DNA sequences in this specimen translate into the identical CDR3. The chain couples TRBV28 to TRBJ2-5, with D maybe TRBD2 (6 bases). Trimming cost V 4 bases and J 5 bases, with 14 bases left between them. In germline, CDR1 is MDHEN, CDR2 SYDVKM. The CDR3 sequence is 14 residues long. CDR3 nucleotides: TGTGCCAGCAGTTCCAAGGGGCTAGCGGAGACCCAGTACTTC. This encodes CASSSKGLAETQYF.

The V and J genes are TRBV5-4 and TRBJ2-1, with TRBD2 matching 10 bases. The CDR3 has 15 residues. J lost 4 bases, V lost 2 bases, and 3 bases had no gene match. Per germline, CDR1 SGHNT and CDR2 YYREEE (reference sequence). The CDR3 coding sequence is TGTGCCAGCAGCTTTTTTAGCGGGGGGTACAATGAGCAGTTCTTC. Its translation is CASSFFSGGYNEQFF. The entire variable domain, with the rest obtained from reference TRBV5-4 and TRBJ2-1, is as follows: ETGVTQSPTHLIKTRGQQVTLRCSSQSGHNTVSWYQQALGQGPQFIFQYYREEENGRGNFPPRFSGLQFPNYSSELNVNALELDDSALYLCASSFFSGGYNEQFFGPGTRLTVL.

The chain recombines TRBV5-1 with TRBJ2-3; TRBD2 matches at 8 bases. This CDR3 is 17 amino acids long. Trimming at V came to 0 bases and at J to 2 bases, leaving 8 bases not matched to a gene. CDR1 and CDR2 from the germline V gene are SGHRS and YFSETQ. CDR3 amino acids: CASSLEGRAGDTDTQYF. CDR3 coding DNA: TGCGCCAGCAGCTTGGAAGGACGAGCGGGGGACACAGATACGCAGTATTTT.